These 12 T cell receptor beta chains originate from one sample sequenced in a study of control samples from healthy donors and cancer patients. Sequencing used immunoSEQ multiplex PCR; TCRdb keeps in-frame clones, though not all of them. The table records some 130,000 clones, 80% to 95% of them present only once. Sequenced sample: blood. These receptors all stem from a man aged 25 to 45 in good health.

The rearrangement links TRBV18 to TRBJ1-2; D not certain. The CDR3 is 13 residues long. The germline CDR1 and CDR2 sequences are KGHSH and LQKENI. V was shortened by 5 bases and J by 4 bases, with 11 bases between the two germline ends. The CDR3 nucleotides read TGTGCCAGCTCATATCAAGCTAGCTATGGCTACACCTTC. This gives the protein CASSYQASYGYTF.

The rearrangement uses TRBV5-1 and TRBJ1-5; 7 bases map to TRBD1. With V trimmed by 4 bases and J by 2 bases, 3 bases remained unmatched. The CDR3 extends over 14 amino acids. Germline values: CDR1 SGHRS, CDR2 YFSETQ. CDR3 nucleotide sequence: TGCGCCAGCAGCCCGGGGACAGGCAATCAGCCCCAGCATTTT. Its protein is CASSPGTGNQPQHF.

The chain links TRBV5-1 to TRBJ1-4; D is unresolved. The germline V gene encodes CDR1 SGHRS and CDR2 YFSETQ. This CDR3 contains 17 residues. The V gene lost 0 bases and the J gene lost 0 bases, with 12 bases spanning the gap. CDR3 bases: TGCGCCAGCAGCTTGGTTAGCACGACGGCAACTAATGAAAAACTGTTTTTT. Its protein is CASSLVSTTATNEKLFF.

The gene calls are TRBV11-3 and TRBJ2-7; the match to TRBD2 covers 8 bases. CDR1 is SGHNT, CDR2 YENEEA, per germline. J lost 4 bases, V lost 2 bases, and 10 bases had no gene match. The CDR3 consists of 16 residues. The CDR3 DNA reads as TGTGCCAGCAGCTTACGTGAGACTAGCGCGTATTACGAGCAGTACTTC. The encoded protein is CASSLRETSAYYEQYF.

The rearrangement joins TRBV25-1 to TRBJ1-1, with D unresolved. Trimming removed 5 bases from V and 1 base from J, with 2 bases in between. The germline V gene has CDR1 MGHDK and CDR2 SYGVNS. The CDR3 sequence is 11 residues long. The CDR3 DNA follows: TGTGCCAGCAGTCGGAACACTGAAGCTTTCTTT. It encodes CASSRNTEAFF.

The chain carries TRBV5-1 and TRBJ2-1; 11 nucleotides line up with TRBD2. CDR1 SGHRS and CDR2 YFSETQ come from the germline V gene. This CDR3 is built from 16 residues. Unmatched junction bases numbered 8, after V lost 4 bases and J lost 5 bases. The CDR3 reads CASSPHTSGSHNEQFF. For the CDR3, the DNA is TGCGCCAGCAGCCCCCACACTAGCGGGAGTCACAATGAGCAGTTCTTC.

This clone has a single count. The chain joins TRBV9 to TRBJ2-1, with 12 bases aligning to TRBD2. Trimming took 0 bases from V and 7 from J; bases not matched to a gene: 2. There are 15 residues in the CDR3. The germline V gene encodes CDR1 SGDLS and CDR2 YYNGEE. The CDR3 nucleotides read TGTGCCAGCAGCGTAGCTAGCGGGAGGGAGAATGAGCAGTTCTTC. Protein: CASSVASGRENEQFF.

This chain uses TRBV11-2 with TRBJ1-1; D uncertain. V was trimmed by 8 bases and J by 2 bases, leaving 9 bases between them. There are 12 residues in the CDR3. Germline CDR1 SGHAT, CDR2 FQNNGV. The CDR3 spells CASGFFNTEAFF. CDR3 nucleotide sequence: TGTGCCAGCGGATTTTTTAACACTGAAGCTTTCTTT.

This clone was recorded only once. J is TRBJ2-7 and V is TRBV7-9; TRBD1 matches 10 bases. The J segment lost 6 bases and the V segment lost 0 bases, leaving 5 bases of the junction unmatched. The germline V gene has CDR1 SEHNR and CDR2 FQNEAQ (reference sequence). The CDR3 extends over 15 amino acids. The CDR3 loop is CASSLAGQGQGEQYF. In DNA, the CDR3 is TGTGCCAGCAGCTTAGCGGGACAGGGGCAGGGCGAGCAGTACTTC.

This rearrangement joins TRBV19 to TRBJ2-1; 7 nucleotides line up with TRBD1. This CDR3 contains 12 residues. Unmatched junction bases numbered 4, after V lost 4 bases and J lost 10 bases. The germline V gene has CDR1 LNHDA and CDR2 SQIVND (reference sequence). The CDR3 sequence: CASSNYRGEQFF. For the CDR3, the DNA is TGTGCCAGTAGTAATTACAGGGGAGAGCAGTTCTTC.

The chain couples TRBV5-4 to TRBJ1-1; D is undetermined. CDR3 length: 15 amino acids. Germline loops: CDR1 SGHNT, CDR2 YYREEE (reference sequence). Between the trimmed V and J ends, which lost 0 bases and 0 bases, there was a span of 9 bases. The DNA for the CDR3 is TGTGCCAGCAGCTTGGGCCCGGTCATGAACACTGAAGCTTTCTTT. Translated, it gives CASSLGPVMNTEAFF.

This clone was seen just once. CDR3 residues: CASSRAYSYEQYF. The CDR3 region has the DNA TGTGCCAGCAGCCGGGCCTACTCCTACGAGCAGTACTTC. This chain joins TRBV5-5 and TRBJ2-7; no reliable D call. V was pared by 4 bases and J by 0 bases, with 8 bases between. Looked up from germline, CDR1 is SGHKS and CDR2 is YYEKEE (reference sequence). The CDR3 is 13 residues long.